This is a list of T cell receptor beta chains from one sample in a study of siplizumab effects on memory and regulatory T cells. Repertoires were generated with immunoSEQ multiplex PCR, while TCRdb's copy carries only in-frame clones and drops some. Here the sample spans 98,000 or so clones, about 93% being singletons. The sample consisted of Tregs sorted from blood. The receptor source for this set is a human donor in good health. CDR3s include the opening cysteine and the closing phenylalanine or tryptophan. Each record gives: D gene, clone size, J gene, V gene, CDR3 DNA, CDR3 protein. The D gene is left open where the match is weak. Clone sizes are given selectively: once, few, many, or a class where the clone is expanded.

TRBD1,-,TRBJ2-7,TRBV11-2,TGTGCCAGCAGGGGCAGGACAGGGCGCTACGAGCAGTACTTC,CASRGRTGRYEQYF
-,-,TRBJ2-2,TRBV6-1,TGTGCCAGCAGTGTAGTAGCCACCGGGGAGCTGTTTTTT,CASSVVATGELFF
-,once,TRBJ1-5,TRBV10-3,TGTGCCATCAGTGAGTCGCGAGGTAACAATCAGCCCCAGCATTTT,CAISESRGNNQPQHF
-,once,TRBJ1-5,TRBV6-5,TGTGCCAGCAGTGCTCCCGGTCAGCCCCAGCATTTT,CASSAPGQPQHF
-,-,TRBJ2-7,TRBV10-3,TGTGCCATCAAGTTAGGGGAATCCTCCTACGAGCAGTACTTC,CAIKLGESSYEQYF
-,-,TRBJ1-3,TRBV19,TGTGCCAGCCAGACAGGACCCTCTGGAAACACCATATATTTT,CASQTGPSGNTIYF
-,-,TRBJ2-5,TRBV19,TGTGCCTGCAGCGAGGGGGGAGAGACCCAGTACTTC,CACSEGGETQYF
-,-,TRBJ1-1,TRBV27,TGTGCCAGCAGTTTTTTTGCAGGGAGGAGCACTGAAGCTTTCTTT,CASSFFAGRSTEAFF
-,few,TRBJ2-3,TRBV14,TGTGCCAGCAGCCAAGACGGGGGGCCGTGGGATACGCAGTATTTT,CASSQDGGPWDTQYF
-,-,TRBJ1-6,TRBV4-2,TGTGCCAGCAGCCAAGAGGTCAGGGGACATTCACCCCTCCACTTT,CASSQEVRGHSPLHF
-,-,TRBJ1-2,TRBV7-2,TGTGCCAGCAGCCTTCACGGCCGGGGGCGCGCCTATGGCTACACCTTC,CASSLHGRGRAYGYTF
-,once,TRBJ2-7,TRBV4-3,TGCGCCAGCAGCCGCGGGACAGTCGGAGAGCAGTACTTC,CASSRGTVGEQYF
-,-,TRBJ2-3,TRBV7-3,TGTGCCAGCAGTTCAGTAGCGGCAAGCACAGATACGCAGTATTTT,CASSSVAASTDTQYF
-,once,TRBJ1-1,TRBV7-9,TGTGCCAGCAGCTTAGACCCAGTTTTCTCTGAAGCTTTCTTT,CASSLDPVFSEAFF
-,-,TRBJ2-1,TRBV5-5,TGTGCCAGCAGCCCCAACCTAAGGGGGAGCTCCTACAATGAGCAGTTCTTC,CASSPNLRGSSYNEQFF
-,-,TRBJ2-7,TRBV18,TGTGCCAGCTCACCAACAGGAACCTACGAGCAGTACTTC,CASSPTGTYEQYF
-,-,TRBJ2-5,TRBV7-9,TGTGCCAGCAGCCCGACAGTTGTGGTAGAGACCCAGTACTTC,CASSPTVVVETQYF
-,-,TRBJ2-7,TRBV14,TGTGCCAGCAGCCAAGCGTACGAGCAGTACTTC,CASSQAYEQYF
TRBD2,-,TRBJ2-1,TRBV7-8,TGTGCCAGCAGCTTAGAATGGGGCGGGAGCTACAATGAGCAGTTCTTC,CASSLEWGGSYNEQFF
TRBD1,few,TRBJ1-1,TRBV19,TGTGCCAGTAGTCCGAGGACAGGGGGCCTCACTGAAGCTTTCTTT,CASSPRTGGLTEAFF
-,-,TRBJ1-2,TRBV5-6,TGTGCCAGCAGCTTGCCAGGCAACTATGGCTACACCTTC,CASSLPGNYGYTF
-,-,TRBJ1-5,TRBV19,TGTGCCAGTAGTGTTGGGGATCAGCCCCAGCATTTT,CASSVGDQPQHF
TRBD1,once,TRBJ2-7,TRBV6-5,TGTGCCAGCAGCATCGACAGGGACTACGAGCAGTACTTC,CASSIDRDYEQYF
-,-,TRBJ1-2,TRBV5-8,TGTGCCAGCAGCTTGGATTGGGGGTTGGGCTACACCTTC,CASSLDWGLGYTF
-,-,TRBJ1-1,TRBV25-1,TGTGCCAGCAGTTCGTCGTTTGGCACTGAAGCTTTCTTT,CASSSSFGTEAFF
-,-,TRBJ2-7,TRBV18,TGTGCCAGCTCGCCGATACACCGGGGGTCCAACGAGCAGTACTTC,CASSPIHRGSNEQYF
-,-,TRBJ2-7,TRBV12-2,TGTGCAAGTCGTTCAGCCCAGCCCGGGTCAGGTGGGGCCTACGAGCAGTACTTC,CASRSAQPGSGGAYEQYF
TRBD1,-,TRBJ1-4,TRBV10-2,TGCGCCAGCAACCGACAGGGTTGGGACGAAAAACTGTTTTTT,CASNRQGWDEKLFF
-,once,TRBJ2-1,TRBV10-1,TGCGCCAGCAGTGACCTGTATGGTGAGCAGTTCTTC,CASSDLYGEQFF
-,-,TRBJ1-1,TRBV11-2,TGTGCCAGCAGCTCCGGGACGGCGAACACTGAAGCTTTCTTT,CASSSGTANTEAFF
-,-,TRBJ2-2,TRBV5-8,TGTGCCAGCCTCCGGGTCTCCTTCTCTCTCACCGGGGAGCTGTTTTTT,CASLRVSFSLTGELFF
TRBD2,-,TRBJ2-7,TRBV2,TGTGCCAGCAGCGAGGGCAGGGAGGGCTACGAGCAGTACTTC,CASSEGREGYEQYF
-,-,TRBJ1-1,TRBV6-6,TGTGCCAGCAGTTTCGGGGAGGGGAACACTGAAGCTTTCTTT,CASSFGEGNTEAFF
-,-,TRBJ1-3,TRBV7-9,TGTGCCAGCAGCTTAACGGGGTACGGAAACACCATATATTTT,CASSLTGYGNTIYF
-,-,TRBJ1-1,TRBV11-3,TGTGCCAGCAGAGGAGGACATCGTGACACTGAAGCTTTCTTT,CASRGGHRDTEAFF
-,-,TRBJ2-1,TRBV7-8,TGTGCCAGCAGCTCCTTCAATGAGCAGTTCTTC,CASSSFNEQFF
TRBD2,few,TRBJ2-5,TRBV13,TGTGCCAGCAGCTCAAGCGGGGGGTTATCAGAGACCCAGTACTTC,CASSSSGGLSETQYF
-,once,TRBJ2-7,TRBV7-9,TGTGCCAGCAGCTTAATGGGCGGAGGCTACGAGCAGTACTTC,CASSLMGGGYEQYF
-,-,TRBJ1-5,TRBV12-5,TGTGCTAGTGGTTTTGGGGACACAAGGCAGCCCCAGCATTTT,CASGFGDTRQPQHF
-,-,TRBJ2-3,TRBV7-9,TGTGCCAGCAGCCCTCTTGGGGCATGGGGCACAGATACGCAGTATTTT,CASSPLGAWGTDTQYF
-,-,TRBJ1-1,TRBV5-4,TGTGCCAGCAGCTTGGGGGTTAACACTGAAGCTTTCTTT,CASSLGVNTEAFF